This TCR beta chain was captured by sequencing in a study of blood T cell repertoires in COVID-19. Germline V gene data show CDR1 as MDHEN and CDR2 as SYDVKM. Trimming stripped 6 bases from V and 6 bases from J, with 14 bases between. This CDR3 region has 14 residues. The method was immunoSEQ multiplex PCR; TCRdb's version includes in-frame clones alone and lacks a portion of them. The table includes more than 95,000 clones, roughly 91% detected once. The sample comprised peripheral blood. This clonotype was obtained from a human donor in a cohort sampled during active COVID-19. The rearrangement uses TRBV28 and TRBJ2-2; D unclear. This chain's CDR3 is CASSLTGWSGELFF. The CDR3 DNA is TGTGCCAGCAGCCTAACCGGTTGGTCCGGGGAGCTGTTTTTT.